The 3 T cell receptor beta chains in this list originate from one sample, sequenced in a study of T cell repertoires in cytomegalovirus infection. In TCRdb, the reads were re-called with MiXCR into one record per CDR3 protein. This sample carries 750,000 to 950,000 distinct CDR3 sequences, 25% to 35% of them seen once, and the ten largest clones take around 13%. Their target antigens are unknown. The sample in question was cultured CD8+ T cells from PBMCs, obtained from culture after CMV antigen stimulation. These receptors all stem from a human donor in good health (CMV status not recorded). Some clones in this sample may be carry-over from other donors' samples.

This clonotype has ten or more counts. The chain combines TRBV11-3 with TRBJ1-2, with D unclear. The CDR3 sequence is 14 residues long. Trimming pared 5 bases from V and 4 bases from J, leaving 14 bases between. Germline CDR1 SGHNT, CDR2 YENEEA. The CDR3 loop is CASSPRGVGYGYTF. The CDR3 nucleotides read TGTGCCAGCAGCCCCCGCGGGGTTGGCTATGGCTACACCTTC.

This clonotype has only a few counts. The rearrangement links TRBV11-3 to TRBJ2-2; D might be TRBD2 (6 bases). Germline assignment: CDR1 SGHNT and CDR2 YENEEA. CDR3 size: 15 residues. Trimming removed 5 bases at V and 5 bases at J, with 15 bases between. CDR3 nucleotides: TGTGCCAGCAGCCCCTATTCGCGGGGTACCGGGGAGCTGTTTTTT. This gives the protein CASSPYSRGTGELFF.

The genes are TRBV6-2 or TRBV6-3 and TRBJ1-4; D ambiguous. Germline V gene sequence: CDR1 MNHEY, CDR2 SVGEGT. This CDR3 has 14 residues. Trimming took 5 bases from V and 8 from J, leaving 15 bases between them. In DNA form, the CDR3 reads TGTGCCAGCAGTCTACCAGGAGAGTCCGAAAAACTGTTTTTT. This sequence encodes CASSLPGESEKLFF.